The next 5 T cell receptor beta chains were all read from a single sample in a study of T cell repertoires and HLA-DP antigens. Antigens for these TCRs are unknown. Method: immunoSEQ multiplex PCR; TCRdb's copy keeps in-frame clones and lacks some. The data contain approximately 90,000 clones, approximately 89% of them singletons. The source material was CD4+ T cells from PBMCs. The receptors stem from a man in his fifties or sixties in good health and CMV-seronegative.

The genes are TRBV6-6 and TRBJ1-1, with a weak D call TRBD1 (5 bases). Trimming took off 4 bases at V and 1 base at J, with 7 bases between the two ends. CDR1 and CDR2 (germline): MNHNY, SVGAGI (reference sequence). The CDR3 covers 13 residues. The CDR3 is CASSLTGNTEAFF. The CDR3 DNA sequence: TGTGCCAGCAGTTTAACAGGGAACACTGAAGCTTTCTTT.

The J gene is TRBJ2-3, the V gene TRBV15; D unclear. The CDR3 loop spans 14 amino acids. Germline V CDR1 and CDR2: LNHNV, YYDKDF (reference sequence). V was pared by 3 bases and J by 1 base, with 8 bases between. This CDR3 reads CATSRRRGTDTQYF. In DNA form, the CDR3 reads TGTGCCACCAGCAGGAGGCGTGGCACAGATACGCAGTATTTT.

The V and J genes are TRBV19 and TRBJ1-1, with D tentatively TRBD1 (5 bases). Trimming cost V 3 bases and J 1 base, with 9 bases left between them. Germline lookup yields CDR1 LNHDA and CDR2 SQIVND (reference sequence). CDR3 length equals 14 residues. CDR3 sequence reads: CASSMGLRNTEAFF. The CDR3 DNA reads as TGTGCCAGTAGTATGGGACTGCGGAACACTGAAGCTTTCTTT.

The table lists this clone with a count of one. The sample holds other DNA sequences that translate to the same CDR3. The chain carries TRBV18 and TRBJ2-7; 7 positions match TRBD1. There are 13 residues in the CDR3. Trimming cost V 4 bases and J 3 bases; bases outside gene matches: 3. The germline V gene encodes CDR1 KGHSH and CDR2 LQKENI. The CDR3 region is CASSLRDSYEQYF. In nucleotides, the CDR3 is TGTGCCAGCTCACTCCGGGACAGCTACGAGCAGTACTTC.

The V and J genes are TRBV27 and TRBJ2-2, with 7 bases aligning to TRBD1. Losses at the gene ends were 5 bases for V and 4 bases for J; bases not matched to a gene: 7. This CDR3 has 15 amino acids. CDR1 and CDR2 from the germline V gene are MNHEY and SMNVEV (reference sequence). As DNA, the CDR3 is TGTGCCAGCAGTCGTAGGGGGCTCGGCACCGGGGAGCTGTTTTTT. Its protein is CASSRRGLGTGELFF.